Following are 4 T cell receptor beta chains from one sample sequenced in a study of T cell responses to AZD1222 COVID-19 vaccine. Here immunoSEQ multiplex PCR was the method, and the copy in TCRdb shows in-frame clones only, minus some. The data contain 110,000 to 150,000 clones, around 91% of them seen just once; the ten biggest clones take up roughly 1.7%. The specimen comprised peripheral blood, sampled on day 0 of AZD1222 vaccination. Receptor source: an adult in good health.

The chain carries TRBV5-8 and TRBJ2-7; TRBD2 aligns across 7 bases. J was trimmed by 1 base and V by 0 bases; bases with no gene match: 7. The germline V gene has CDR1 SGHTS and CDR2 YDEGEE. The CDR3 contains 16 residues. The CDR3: CASSLGEGRLSYEQYF. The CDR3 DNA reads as TGTGCCAGCAGCTTGGGGGAGGGCCGATTATCCTACGAGCAGTACTTC.

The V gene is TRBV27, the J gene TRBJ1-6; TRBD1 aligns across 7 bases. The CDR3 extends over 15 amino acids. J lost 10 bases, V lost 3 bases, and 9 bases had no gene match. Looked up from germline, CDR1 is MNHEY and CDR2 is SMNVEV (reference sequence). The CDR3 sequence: CASSFQTGSISPLHF. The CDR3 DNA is TGTGCCAGCAGTTTCCAGACAGGGTCCATATCACCCCTCCACTTT.

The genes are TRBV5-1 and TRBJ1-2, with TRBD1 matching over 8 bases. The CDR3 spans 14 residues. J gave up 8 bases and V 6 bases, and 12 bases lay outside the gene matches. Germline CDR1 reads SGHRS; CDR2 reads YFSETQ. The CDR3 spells CASIGQGGFGGYTF. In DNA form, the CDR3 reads TGCGCCAGCATTGGACAGGGAGGATTCGGGGGCTACACCTTC.

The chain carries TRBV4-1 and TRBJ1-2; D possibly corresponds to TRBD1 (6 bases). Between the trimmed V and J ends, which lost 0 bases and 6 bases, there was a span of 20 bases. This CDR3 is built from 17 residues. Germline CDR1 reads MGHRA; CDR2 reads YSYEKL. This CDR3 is CASSQDTPRTGSDGYTF. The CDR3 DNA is TGCGCCAGCAGCCAAGATACCCCCCGCACAGGGTCGGATGGCTACACCTTC.